The clone carrying this T cell receptor beta chain was picked up one time. No antigen is known for it. The data belong to a study of shared clonotypes between healthy human individuals. General study findings and limits: Across subsets, estimated richness was generally greater for naive than for memory populations.

With 2 bases removed from V and 0 bases from J, the gap between germline ends came to 6 bases. The CDR3 runs 14 residues. Germline V gene sequence: CDR1 SGHNT, CDR2 YYREEE (reference sequence). Partitioning of CD4+ cells yielded a CD45RA+ naive subset and a CD45RA-negative memory subset. Deep was the level used in running the assay. Repertoires were generated with immunoSEQ multiplex PCR, while TCRdb's copy carries only in-frame clones and drops some. Of 2 million or so clones listed, 95% were seen once; the top ten hold 0.1% to 0.15%. Sequenced: naive CD4+ T cells sorted from blood. Subset reported: CD45RA+ positively selected. V is TRBV5-4 and J is TRBJ2-1; no clear D gene. The origin of this receptor is a man aged 18 to 29 in good health. CDR3 sequence: CASSLEVSYNEQFF. The CDR3 DNA sequence: TGTGCCAGCAGCTTAGAGGTCTCCTACAATGAGCAGTTCTTC.